Listed here are 21 T cell receptor beta chains from one sample, sequenced in a study of regulatory dendritic cells for organ transplantation. Assay used: immunoSEQ multiplex PCR; TCRdb lists only in-frame clones, some missing. The sample includes just under 30,000 clones, roughly 79% of them seen just once. Material: memory CD4+ T cells from blood. The subset: CD45RO+ memory T cells. These receptors were collected from a human donor in good health.

The rearrangement links TRBV4-3 to TRBJ2-6; 11 nucleotides agree with TRBD1. With 4 bases clipped from V and 0 bases from J, the junction kept 5 bases outside the gene matches. Per the germline V gene, CDR1 is LGHNA and CDR2 is YSLEER. The CDR3 has 18 amino acids. CDR3 loop: CASSRGTGGLSGANVLTF. In DNA form, the CDR3 reads TGCGCCAGCAGCCGCGGGACAGGGGGACTCTCTGGGGCCAACGTCCTGACTTTC.

This clone has a handful of counts. The chain has TRBV4-3 and TRBJ2-3; TRBD2 matches at 10 bases. Germline trimming cut 2 bases from V and 2 bases from J; bases unmatched to any gene: 7. Germline V gene data show CDR1 as LGHNA and CDR2 as YSLEER. This CDR3 contains 17 residues. The CDR3 protein is CASSQITAGGPTDTQYF. The CDR3 nucleotides are TGCGCCAGCAGCCAAATAACAGCGGGGGGGCCCACAGATACGCAGTATTTT.

The CDR3 DNA reads as TGTGCCAGCTCACCATCCGCGGGGACGAGCTCCTACGAGCAGTACTTC. It is translated as CASSPSAGTSSYEQYF. The rearrangement joins TRBV18 to TRBJ2-7; D perhaps matches TRBD2 (6 bases). V lost 2 bases and J lost 0, with 14 bases in between. Germline V gives CDR1 KGHSH, CDR2 LQKENI. This CDR3 has 16 residues.

This chain joins TRBV7-8 and TRBJ2-1; 9 bases line up with TRBD2. Germline V CDR1 and CDR2: SGHVS, FQNEAQ. V lost 6 bases, J lost 4 bases, and 7 bases stayed unmatched. CDR3 size: 15 residues. CDR3 residues: CASSRGSGGYNEQFF. In nucleotides, the CDR3 is TGTGCCAGCAGTCGGGGCAGCGGGGGGTACAATGAGCAGTTCTTC.

This sequence joins TRBV10-1 and TRBJ2-3; D ambiguous. The CDR3 contains 13 residues. The germline V and J ends were trimmed by 4 bases and 2 bases, with 7 bases remaining between them. Germline V gives CDR1 WNHNN, CDR2 SYGVQD (reference sequence). CDR3 amino acids: CASSALITDTQYF. The DNA of the CDR3 is TGCGCCAGCAGTGCTCTTATCACAGATACGCAGTATTTT.

The chain is built from TRBV27 and TRBJ2-3; TRBD2 aligns across 10 bases. The CDR3 consists of 13 residues. Germline CDR1 is MNHEY and CDR2 is SMNVEV (reference sequence). Trimming at V came to 9 bases and at J to 1 base, leaving 1 base not matched to a gene. In DNA form, the CDR3 reads TGTGCCAGTGGACTAGCGGGCACAGATACGCAGTATTTT. Translating gives CASGLAGTDTQYF.

The CDR3 sequence: CAWGGLAGSRGGNEQFF. The CDR3, as DNA: TGTGCCTGGGGGGGACTAGCGGGATCAAGAGGTGGCAATGAGCAGTTCTTC. The chain uses TRBV30 and TRBJ2-1; 13 nucleotides line up with TRBD2. There are 17 residues in the CDR3. With 5 bases clipped from V and 6 bases from J, the junction kept 13 bases outside the gene matches. Germline CDR1 GTSNPN, CDR2 SVGIG (reference sequence).

V and J are TRBV4-3 and TRBJ1-3, with D perhaps matching TRBD1 (6 bases). This CDR3 has 15 amino acids. V was shortened by 2 bases and J by 2 bases, with 10 bases between the two germline ends. Per the germline V gene, CDR1 is LGHNA and CDR2 is YSLEER. The CDR3 sequence: CASSQSGVPGNTIYF. CDR3 in DNA: TGCGCCAGCAGCCAATCAGGGGTGCCTGGAAACACCATATATTTT.

The rearrangement links TRBV14 to TRBJ1-3; D gene unclear. The V gene's germline CDR1 is SGHDN and CDR2 FVKESK. Trimming removed 1 base from V and 0 bases from J, with 7 bases in between. The CDR3 length is 15 residues. The CDR3 region is CASSQVHFSGNTIYF. The CDR3 nucleotides read TGTGCCAGCAGCCAAGTACACTTCTCTGGAAACACCATATATTTT.

Only one count was recorded for this clone. This chain uses TRBV7-2 with TRBJ1-2; 7 bases match TRBD1. The CDR3 sequence is 17 residues long. Germline V CDR1 and CDR2: SGHTA, FQGNSA. V lost 7 bases and J lost 0; bases outside the gene matches: 14. The CDR3 here is CASIEDRTNGANYGYTF. The CDR3 DNA is TGTGCCAGCATCGAGGACAGGACTAACGGGGCTAACTATGGCTACACCTTC.

This chain joins TRBV7-2 and TRBJ2-1; TRBD1 agrees at 7 bases. There are 13 residues in the CDR3. J was trimmed by 15 bases and V by 1 base; bases with no gene match: 9. Germline V CDR1 and CDR2: SGHTA, FQGNSA. CDR3 region: CASSLGGQEVRFF. The CDR3 bases are TGTGCCAGCAGCTTAGGTGGACAGGAGGTACGGTTCTTC.

The chain is built from TRBV7-9 and TRBJ2-1; maybe TRBD2 (5 bases). Germline assignment: CDR1 SEHNR and CDR2 FQNEAQ (reference sequence). The CDR3 extends over 9 amino acids. Trimming cost V 9 bases and J 15 bases, with 12 bases left between them. The CDR3 coding sequence is TGTGCCAGGGGAGTAGCGCGGTTCTTC. This gives the protein CARGVARFF.

This chain uses TRBV28 with TRBJ1-6, with a weak D call TRBD1 (6 bases). V was trimmed by 5 bases and J by 17 bases, leaving 16 bases between them. The CDR3 has 12 residues. CDR1 is MDHEN and CDR2 is SYDVKM in the germline V gene. Here the CDR3 reads CASSLGRQVIHF. DNA of the CDR3: TGTGCCAGCAGTCTGGGGCGACAGGTCATCCACTTT.

As for this clone: The conserved closing phenylalanine or tryptophan is absent in this CDR3, likely reflecting a read error. The chain carries TRBV7-6 and TRBJ2-6, with a possible D match to TRBD1 (5 bases). The germline V gene has CDR1 SGHVS and CDR2 FNYEAQ. Trimming pared 1 base from V and 4 bases from J, leaving 8 bases between. The CDR3 is 15 residues long. The CDR3 sequence: CASSLGQIGANVLTS. The CDR3 DNA sequence: TGTGCCAGCAGCTTAGGACAGATAGGGGCCAACGTCCTGACTTCC.

The CDR3 reads CASNFYGQGNSPLHF. CDR3 nucleotide sequence: TGTGCCAGCAATTTTTACGGACAGGGGAATTCACCCCTCCACTTT. V is TRBV5-4 and J is TRBJ1-6, with 9 bases identical to TRBD1. The junction had 8 bases not matched to a gene; V was cut back by 6 bases and J by 7 bases. Per germline, CDR1 SGHNT and CDR2 YYREEE (reference sequence). This CDR3 is 15 amino acids long.

The chain recombines TRBV5-4 with TRBJ2-7; D is unresolved. Germline V gene sequence: CDR1 SGHNT, CDR2 YYREEE (reference sequence). The CDR3 length is 10 residues. Trimming stripped 10 bases from V and 5 bases from J, with 10 bases between. The CDR3 DNA follows: TGTGCCGTGGGGTCGGACGAGCAGTACTTC. This translates into CAVGSDEQYF.

This chain joins TRBV5-5 and TRBJ1-6; unclear D gene. Trimming took off 0 bases at V and 0 bases at J, with 4 bases between the two ends. Germline V lookup: CDR1 SGHKS, CDR2 YYEKEE (reference sequence). The CDR3 sequence is 15 residues long. The CDR3 nucleotides are TGTGCCAGCAGCTTGGAGAGCTCCTATAATTCACCCCTCCACTTT. Translation gives CASSLESSYNSPLHF.

This sequence joins TRBV27 and TRBJ1-5; no firm D call. V shed 6 bases and J shed 3 bases, with 9 bases lying between them. CDR3 size: 13 residues. Looked up from germline, CDR1 is MNHEY and CDR2 is SMNVEV (reference sequence). CDR3 loop: CASRSQINQPQHF. CDR3 bases: TGTGCCAGCAGGTCACAGATCAATCAGCCCCAGCATTTT.

As concerns this clone: Germline and junction disagree at one end, which may indicate a read error. This chain connects TRBV7-7 to TRBJ1-5; D is undetermined. Germline loops: CDR1 SSHAT, CDR2 FNYEAQ (reference sequence). The CDR3 has 13 amino acids. CDR3 in amino acids: CASSAGPDQPQHF. The CDR3 DNA reads as TGTGCTAGCAGCGCCGGGCCTGATCAGCCCCAGCATTTT.

This clone was seen just once. CDR3 amino acids: CASSDREAGELFF. DNA of the CDR3: TGTGCCAGCAGTGACCGGGAAGCCGGGGAGCTGTTTTTT. The chain recombines TRBV6-1 with TRBJ2-2; D perhaps matches TRBD2 (5 bases). CDR3 length: 13 residues. The V and J ends lost 3 bases and 6 bases respectively, with 8 bases between them. Germline-derived CDR1 and CDR2 are MNHNS and SASEGT.

The chain has TRBV6-5 and TRBJ1-2; 9 nucleotides match TRBD1. Losses at the gene ends were 5 bases for V and 6 bases for J; bases not matched to a gene: 7. This CDR3 has 14 residues. Germline V gene lookup returns CDR1 MNHEY and CDR2 SVGAGI. As DNA, the CDR3 is TGTGCCAGCAGTAGAACCGGGACAGGGAATGGCTACACCTTC. It specifies CASSRTGTGNGYTF.